This T cell receptor (beta chain) comes out of a study of vaccination and CD4 T cells after COVID-19. Study summary: Nasal swab PCR had shown SARS-CoV-2 positivity in the convalescent patients (roughly 10 mild cases, one severe case). The interval from dose two to post-vaccine sampling had a median of approximately 73 days, and it ranged from 14 to 241.

With the Oncomine TCR Beta short-read assay, DNA from cultured CD4+ T cells was sequenced. TCRdb ran MiXCR on the PCR reads and lists one entry per CDR3 protein. Among approximately 20,000 distinct CDR3 sequences listed, about two fifths were seen once. Indicated treatment: approximately 11-day PBMC culture with coronavirus spike peptide pools or control peptides (ViraFEST assay). ViraFEST relied on peptide pools to expand antigen-specific T cells; the TCRs were sequenced afterward. Each of days 3 and 7 saw half the medium replaced by fresh IL-2 medium. CDR1 is DFQATT and CDR2 is SNEGSKA in the germline V gene (reference sequence). The CDR3 length is 12 residues. With 6 bases removed from V and 7 bases from J, the gap between germline ends came to 10 bases. Note on this clonotype: What it binds is unknown.

The V and J genes are TRBV20-1 and TRBJ1-6; tentatively, D is TRBD1 (6 bases). The material sequenced was cultured CD4+ T cells from blood. The sequence derives from a human donor with COVID-19. The CDR3 loop is CSARDNNSPLHF. CDR3 in DNA: TGCAGTGCACGGGACAACAATTCACCCCTCCACTTT.